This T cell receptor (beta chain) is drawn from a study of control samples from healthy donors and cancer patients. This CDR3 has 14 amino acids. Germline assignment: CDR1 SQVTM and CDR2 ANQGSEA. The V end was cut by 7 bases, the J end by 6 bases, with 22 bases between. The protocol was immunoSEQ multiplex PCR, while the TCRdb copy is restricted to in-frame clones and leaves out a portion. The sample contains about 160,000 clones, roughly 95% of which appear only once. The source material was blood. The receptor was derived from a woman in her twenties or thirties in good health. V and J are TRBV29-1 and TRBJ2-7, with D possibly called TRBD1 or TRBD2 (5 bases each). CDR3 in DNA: TGCAGCGCTACCGGGGACGGACGGCGAGGCGAGCAGTACTTC. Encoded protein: CSATGDGRRGEQYF.